These 20 T cell receptor beta chains came from one sample sequenced in a study of patients and donors after allogeneic stem cell transplantation. MiXCR, run by TCRdb on the RT-PCR reads, gives a single entry per CDR3 protein. The top ten hold around 10% of the sample, which has around 240,000 distinct CDR3 sequences, around an eighth seen once. The sequenced sample was blood, either unsorted or a sorted T cell fraction (not recorded which). Receptors originate from a human donor who was either an allogeneic HSCT recipient or a stem cell or donor lymphocyte infusion donor (not recorded which). It is not recorded whose cells these are; they may come from a transplant donor.

This clonotype was counted a single time. This sequence joins TRBV7-2 and TRBJ2-5; 7 bases are shared with TRBD1. Germline assignment: CDR1 SGHTA and CDR2 FQGNSA. The CDR3 loop spans 13 amino acids. Trimming removed 5 bases from V and 3 bases from J; junction bases left unmatched: 3. The CDR3: CASSPQGEETQYF. As DNA, the CDR3 is TGTGCCAGCAGCCCCCAGGGGGAAGAGACCCAGTACTTC.

The J gene is TRBJ1-4, the V gene TRBV25-1; no firm D call. Trimming cost V 8 bases and J 7 bases, with 5 bases left between them. The CDR3 is made up of 10 amino acids. The germline V gene encodes CDR1 MGHDK and CDR2 SYGVNS. The chain's CDR3 is CASGVEKLFF. The CDR3 DNA reads TGTGCCAGCGGAGTTGAAAAACTGTTTTTT.

This clonotype is termed medium-sized. In DNA, the CDR3 is TGTGCCAGCAGGGGTGCGGGGGGGCCCTACAATGAGCAGTTCTTC. Translating it yields CASRGAGGPYNEQFF. The V gene is TRBV2, the J gene TRBJ2-1; 9 nucleotides line up with TRBD2. This CDR3 is 15 amino acids long. V lost 6 bases and J lost 2; bases outside the gene matches: 5. Germline V gene sequence: CDR1 SNHLY, CDR2 FYNNEI. Full variable domain (rest looked up from reference TRBV2 and TRBJ2-1): EPEVTQTPSHQVTQMGQEVILRCVPISNHLYFYWYRQILGQKVEFLVSFYNNEISEKSEIFDDQFSVERPDGSNFTLKIRSTKLEDSAMYFCASRGAGGPYNEQFFGPGTRLTVL.

This chain joins TRBV19 and TRBJ1-1, with D perhaps TRBD1 (5 bases). Trimming pared 6 bases from V and 2 bases from J, leaving 10 bases between. Germline loops: CDR1 LNHDA, CDR2 SQIVND (reference sequence). This CDR3 comprises 13 residues. In nucleotides, the CDR3 is TGTGCCAGTAGAGGGGACGGAAACACTGAAGCTTTCTTT. Its protein is CASRGDGNTEAFF.

This clonotype was found a few times. The chain is built from TRBV7-2 and TRBJ2-7; TRBD1 aligns across 7 bases. J was trimmed by 4 bases and V by 5 bases; bases with no gene match: 8. The length of the CDR3 is 14 residues. Germline V gene lookup returns CDR1 SGHTA and CDR2 FQGNSA. This CDR3 reads CASSPTGVKYEQYF. CDR3 in DNA: TGTGCCAGCAGCCCCACAGGGGTAAAATACGAGCAGTACTTC.

This clonotype has ten or more counts. J is TRBJ1-2 and V is TRBV20-1, with D perhaps matching TRBD1 (5 bases). Per the germline V gene, CDR1 is DFQATT and CDR2 is SNEGSKA (reference sequence). This CDR3 is 13 amino acids long. V was trimmed by 6 bases and J by 1 base, leaving 12 bases between them. For the CDR3, the DNA is TGCAGTGCCAGCGACAGTTTTAACTATGGCTACACCTTC. Translating gives CSASDSFNYGYTF.

The V call is TRBV28, the J call TRBJ2-5; 8 positions agree with TRBD2. From germline, CDR1 is MDHEN and CDR2 SYDVKM. The CDR3 extends over 15 amino acids. J lost 5 bases, V lost 6 bases, and 11 bases had no gene match. CDR3 sequence (DNA): TGTGCCAGCAGCCCTACCGGGGGGGCCGTGGAGACCCAGTACTTC. Protein sequence: CASSPTGGAVETQYF. The full variable domain, completed using reference TRBV28 and TRBJ2-5, is DVKVTQSSRYLVKRTGEKVFLECVQDMDHENMFWYRQDPGLGLRLIYFSYDVKMKEKGDIPEGYSVSREKKERFSLILESASTNQTSMYLCASSPTGGAVETQYFGPGTRLLVL.

This clonotype came up a few times. V usage is TRBV12-3 or TRBV12-4 and J usage is TRBJ2-5; 11 positions agree with TRBD2. V lost 6 bases, J lost 3 bases, and 6 bases stayed unmatched. The CDR3 loop spans 15 amino acids. The CDR3 reads CASRSGTSGKETQYF. CDR3 nucleotides: TGTGCCAGCAGGAGCGGGACTAGCGGAAAAGAGACCCAGTACTTC.

This clonotype has only a few counts. This chain connects TRBV4-3 to TRBJ1-2; maybe TRBD1 (6 bases). The V gene's germline CDR1 is LGHNA and CDR2 YSLEER. V lost 4 bases to trimming and J lost 4 bases, with 16 bases between them. The CDR3 covers 15 residues. CDR3 amino acids: CASSRDRITSYGYTF. CDR3 nucleotides: TGCGCCAGCAGCCGAGACAGGATAACCTCCTATGGCTACACCTTC.

This clonotype was observed a handful of times. CDR3 amino acids: CASSHTSGRNTGELFF. The DNA of the CDR3 is TGCGCCAGCAGCCATACTAGCGGGAGGAACACCGGGGAGCTGTTTTTT. This sequence joins TRBV5-1 and TRBJ2-2; 11 bases map to TRBD2. Germline lookup yields CDR1 SGHRS and CDR2 YFSETQ. This CDR3 has 16 residues. After removal of 4 bases from V and 1 base from J, the junction contained 3 bases not matched to a gene.

In its sample, this clonotype was seen a few times. The rearrangement uses TRBV3-1 and TRBJ2-3; D is undetermined. The CDR3 has 13 amino acids. V was trimmed by 1 base and J by 5 bases, leaving 7 bases between them. Germline CDR1 is LGHDT and CDR2 is YNNKEL (reference sequence). CDR3 sequence: CASSQALGDTQYF. CDR3 bases: TGTGCCAGCAGCCAAGCTCTGGGAGATACGCAGTATTTT.

This clonotype has a handful of counts. The chain combines TRBV7-9 with TRBJ1-4; 8 positions match TRBD1. The germline V gene has CDR1 SEHNR and CDR2 FQNEAQ (reference sequence). V was pared by 2 bases and J by 7 bases, with 9 bases of the junction left unmatched. The CDR3 contains 16 residues. CDR3: CASSLSLRTGREKLFF. The CDR3 DNA sequence: TGTGCCAGCAGCTTATCCCTACGGACAGGGCGTGAAAAACTGTTTTTT.

This clonotype has ten or more counts. The chain links TRBV6-1 to TRBJ2-3, with 9 positions matching TRBD2. The V gene end was trimmed by 6 bases and the J gene end by 3 bases; junction bases not matched to a gene: 7. Germline CDR1 reads MNHNS; CDR2 reads SASEGT. The CDR3 spans 15 residues. The CDR3: CASSQRGAMTDTQYF. The CDR3 nucleotides read TGTGCCAGCAGCCAGCGGGGGGCCATGACAGATACGCAGTATTTT.

This clonotype was found a few times. The gene calls are TRBV12-3 or TRBV12-4 and TRBJ2-1; D is possibly TRBD1 or TRBD2 (5 bases each). The CDR3 length is 13 residues. The germline V and J ends were trimmed by 5 bases and 9 bases, with 14 bases remaining between them. The CDR3 spells CASSPNGGVEQFF. The CDR3 DNA reads as TGTGCCAGCAGTCCTAATGGGGGAGTTGAGCAGTTCTTC.

This clonotype was picked up a small number of times. Written as DNA, the CDR3 is TGTGCCAGCAGTGAAGGGGCCAGTCTAGAGCAGTACTTC. The encoded protein is CASSEGASLEQYF. This sequence joins TRBV6-1 and TRBJ2-7; D unclear. The CDR3 has 13 residues. The ends were cut back, 1 base at V and 7 bases at J, with 11 bases in the middle. The germline V gene encodes CDR1 MNHNS and CDR2 SASEGT.

This clonotype was detected ten times or more. The DNA for the CDR3 is TGCGCCAGCAGCTTGGACCCTACTAGTAAGGAGACCCAGTACTTC. Translating it yields CASSLDPTSKETQYF. The chain uses TRBV5-1 and TRBJ2-5; D possibly corresponds to TRBD2 (5 bases). Germline V CDR1 and CDR2: SGHRS, YFSETQ. This CDR3 spans 15 amino acids. V dropped 0 bases and J dropped 5 bases, with 14 bases sitting between them.

This chain links TRBV5-1 with TRBJ2-7; TRBD2 matches 7 bases. Germline V CDR1 and CDR2: SGHRS, YFSETQ. The ends lost 3 bases at V and 3 bases at J; junction bases unmatched: 6. The CDR3 has 14 residues. CDR3 sequence reads: CASSWDGGSYEQYF. The CDR3 nucleotides read TGCGCCAGCAGCTGGGACGGGGGGAGCTACGAGCAGTACTTC.

The chain has TRBV4-1 and TRBJ1-2; D ambiguous. The CDR3 runs to 14 residues. Trimming took off 3 bases at V and 2 bases at J, with 10 bases between the two ends. Germline V gene sequence: CDR1 MGHRA, CDR2 YSYEKL. CDR3 sequence reads: CASSHPVVNYGYTF. CDR3 sequence (DNA): TGCGCCAGCAGCCACCCGGTCGTCAACTATGGCTACACCTTC.

V gene TRBV20-1 combines with J gene TRBJ1-5; D unresolved. Germline CDR1 and CDR2: DFQATT and SNEGSKA (reference sequence). V gave up 4 bases and J gave up 1 base, with 5 bases separating them. This CDR3 is built from 12 residues. Here the CDR3 reads CSAIGSNQPQHF. In nucleotides, the CDR3 is TGCAGTGCTATAGGGAGCAATCAGCCCCAGCATTTT.

This clonotype came up many times. V is TRBV27 and J is TRBJ1-2; D might be TRBD1 (6 bases). Germline V lookup: CDR1 MNHEY, CDR2 SMNVEV (reference sequence). V lost 2 bases and J lost 2, with 9 bases in between. This CDR3 is built from 14 residues. DNA of the CDR3: TGTGCCAGCAGTTTAAGGGGGTCCAACTATGGCTACACCTTC. Amino acid sequence: CASSLRGSNYGYTF.